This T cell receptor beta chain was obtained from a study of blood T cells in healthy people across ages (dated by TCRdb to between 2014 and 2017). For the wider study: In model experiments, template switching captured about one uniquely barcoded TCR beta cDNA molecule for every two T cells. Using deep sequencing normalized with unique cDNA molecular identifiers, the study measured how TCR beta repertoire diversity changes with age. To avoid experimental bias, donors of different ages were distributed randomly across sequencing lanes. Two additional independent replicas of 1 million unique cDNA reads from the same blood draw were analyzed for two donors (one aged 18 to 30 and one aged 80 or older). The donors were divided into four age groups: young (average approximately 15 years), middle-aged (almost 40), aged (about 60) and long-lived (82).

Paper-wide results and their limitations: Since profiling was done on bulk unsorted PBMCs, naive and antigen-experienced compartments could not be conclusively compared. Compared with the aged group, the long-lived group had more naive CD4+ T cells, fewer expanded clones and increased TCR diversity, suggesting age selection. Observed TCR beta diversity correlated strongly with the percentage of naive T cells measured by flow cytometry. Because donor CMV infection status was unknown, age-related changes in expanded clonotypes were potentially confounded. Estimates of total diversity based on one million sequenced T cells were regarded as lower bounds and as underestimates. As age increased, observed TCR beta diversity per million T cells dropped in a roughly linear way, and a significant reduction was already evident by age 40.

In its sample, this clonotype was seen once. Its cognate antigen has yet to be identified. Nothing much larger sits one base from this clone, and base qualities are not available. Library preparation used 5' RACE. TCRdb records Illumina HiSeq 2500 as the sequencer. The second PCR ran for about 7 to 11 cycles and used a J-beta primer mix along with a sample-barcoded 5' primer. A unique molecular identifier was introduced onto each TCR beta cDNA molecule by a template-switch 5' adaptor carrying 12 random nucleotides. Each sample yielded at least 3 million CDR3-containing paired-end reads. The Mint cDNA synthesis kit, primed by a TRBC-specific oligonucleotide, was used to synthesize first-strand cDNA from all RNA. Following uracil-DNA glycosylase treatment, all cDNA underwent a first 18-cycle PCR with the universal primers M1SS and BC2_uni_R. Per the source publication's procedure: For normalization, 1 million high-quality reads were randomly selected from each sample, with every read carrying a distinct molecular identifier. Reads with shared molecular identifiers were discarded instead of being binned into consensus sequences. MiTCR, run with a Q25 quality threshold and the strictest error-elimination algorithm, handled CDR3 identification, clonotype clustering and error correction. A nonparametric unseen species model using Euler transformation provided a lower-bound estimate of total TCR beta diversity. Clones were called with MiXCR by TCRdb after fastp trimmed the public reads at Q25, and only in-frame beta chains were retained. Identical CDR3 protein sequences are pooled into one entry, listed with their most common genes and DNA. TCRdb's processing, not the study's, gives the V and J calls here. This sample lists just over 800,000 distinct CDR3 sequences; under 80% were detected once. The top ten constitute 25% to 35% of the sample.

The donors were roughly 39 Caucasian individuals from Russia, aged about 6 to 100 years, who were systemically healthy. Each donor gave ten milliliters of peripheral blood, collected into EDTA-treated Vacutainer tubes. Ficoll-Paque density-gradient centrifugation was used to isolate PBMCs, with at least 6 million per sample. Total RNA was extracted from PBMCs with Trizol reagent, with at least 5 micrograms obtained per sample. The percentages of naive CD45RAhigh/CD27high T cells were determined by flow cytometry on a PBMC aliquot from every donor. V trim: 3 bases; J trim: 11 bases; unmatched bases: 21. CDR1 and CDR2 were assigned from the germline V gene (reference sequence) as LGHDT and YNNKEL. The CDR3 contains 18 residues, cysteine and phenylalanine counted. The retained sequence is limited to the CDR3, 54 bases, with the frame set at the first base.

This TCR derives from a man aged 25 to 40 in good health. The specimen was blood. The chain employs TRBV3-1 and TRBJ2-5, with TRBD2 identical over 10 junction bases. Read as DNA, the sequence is TGTGCCAGCAGCCATGCAGGCGGACTAGCGGAATTGGTCAATGAGCAGTACTTC. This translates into CASSHAGGLAELVNEQYF.